Shown below are 3 T cell receptor beta chains from a single sample sequenced in a study of shared clonotypes between healthy human individuals. Terminally differentiated effector memory CD45RA+ cells were excluded by CCR7 positive selection of CD45RO-negative cells. TCRdb keeps only in-frame clones here, not all; method: immunoSEQ multiplex PCR. The table includes 800,000 to 950,000 clones, about 96% detected once. Input material: naive CD8+ T cells sorted from blood. These receptors all stem from a man between 25 and 39 years old in good health.

The V and J genes are TRBV25-1 and TRBJ2-7; maybe TRBD1 (6 bases). V lost 6 bases to trimming and J lost 3 bases, with 12 bases between them. The length of the CDR3 is 13 residues. Germline lookup yields CDR1 MGHDK and CDR2 SYGVNS. CDR3 coding DNA: TGTGCCAGCAGCCCACAGGGTTTCTACGAGCAGTACTTC. Translated: CASSPQGFYEQYF.

The chain links TRBV2 to TRBJ1-2; D gene ambiguous. The V end lost 1 base, the J end lost 3 bases, and 9 bases lay between the germline ends. The CDR3 runs to 14 residues. CDR1 is SNHLY and CDR2 is FYNNEI in the germline V gene. This CDR3 reads CASSEGASYYGYTF. CDR3 DNA sequence: TGTGCCAGCAGTGAAGGGGCAAGCTACTATGGCTACACCTTC. Drawing the rest from reference TRBV2 and TRBJ1-2, the complete variable domain is EPEVTQTPSHQVTQMGQEVILRCVPISNHLYFYWYRQILGQKVEFLVSFYNNEISEKSEIFDDQFSVERPDGSNFTLKIRSTKLEDSAMYFCASSEGASYYGYTFGSGTRLTVV.

The chain joins TRBV7-9 to TRBJ2-2, with a tentative D call TRBD1 (5 bases). Germline CDR1 and CDR2: SEHNR and FQNEAQ (reference sequence). Trimming took off 5 bases at V and 0 bases at J, with 7 bases between the two ends. The CDR3 covers 14 residues. CDR3 in amino acids: CASSRGANTGELFF. The CDR3 nucleotides are TGTGCCAGCAGCAGGGGCGCGAACACCGGGGAGCTGTTTTTT.